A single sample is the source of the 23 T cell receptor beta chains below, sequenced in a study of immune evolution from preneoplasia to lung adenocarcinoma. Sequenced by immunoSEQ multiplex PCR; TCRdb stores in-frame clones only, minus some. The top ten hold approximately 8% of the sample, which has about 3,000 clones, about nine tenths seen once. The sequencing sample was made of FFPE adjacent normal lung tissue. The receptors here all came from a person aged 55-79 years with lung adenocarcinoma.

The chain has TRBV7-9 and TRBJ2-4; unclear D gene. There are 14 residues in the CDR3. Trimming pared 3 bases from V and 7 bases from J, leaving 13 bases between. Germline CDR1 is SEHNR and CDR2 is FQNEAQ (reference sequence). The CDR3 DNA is TGTGCCAGCAGCTTCGTCGGGCGTGGGAACATTCAGTACTTC. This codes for CASSFVGRGNIQYF.

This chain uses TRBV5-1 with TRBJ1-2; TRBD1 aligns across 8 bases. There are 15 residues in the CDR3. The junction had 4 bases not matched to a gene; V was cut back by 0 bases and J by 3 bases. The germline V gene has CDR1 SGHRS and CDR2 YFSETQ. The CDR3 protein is CASSLVQGGDYGYTF. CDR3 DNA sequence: TGCGCCAGCAGCTTGGTACAGGGGGGCGACTATGGCTACACCTTC.

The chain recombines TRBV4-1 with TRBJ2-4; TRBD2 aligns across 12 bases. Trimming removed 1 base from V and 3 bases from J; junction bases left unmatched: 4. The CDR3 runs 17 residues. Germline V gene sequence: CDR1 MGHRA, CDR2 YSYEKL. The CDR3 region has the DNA TGCGCCAGCAGCCAAGCTACTAGCGGGGGGAACAAAAACATTCAGTACTTC. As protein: CASSQATSGGNKNIQYF.

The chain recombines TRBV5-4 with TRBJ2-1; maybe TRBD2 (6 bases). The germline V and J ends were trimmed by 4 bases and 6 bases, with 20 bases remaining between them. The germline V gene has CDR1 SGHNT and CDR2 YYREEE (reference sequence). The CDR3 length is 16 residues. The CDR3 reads CASSQSRDLPSNEQFF. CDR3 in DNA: TGTGCCAGCAGCCAAAGCCGGGACTTACCTTCCAATGAGCAGTTCTTC. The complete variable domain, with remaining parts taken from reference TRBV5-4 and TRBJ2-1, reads ETGVTQSPTHLIKTRGQQVTLRCSSQSGHNTVSWYQQALGQGPQFIFQYYREEENGRGNFPPRFSGLQFPNYSSELNVNALELDDSALYLCASSQSRDLPSNEQFFGPGTRLTVL.

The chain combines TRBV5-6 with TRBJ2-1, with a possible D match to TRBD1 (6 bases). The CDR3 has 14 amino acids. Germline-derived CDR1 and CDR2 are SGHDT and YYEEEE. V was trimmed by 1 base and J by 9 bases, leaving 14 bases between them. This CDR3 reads CASSLPGVVGEQFF. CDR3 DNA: TGTGCCAGCAGCTTGCCAGGGGTGGTCGGTGAGCAGTTCTTC.

This chain's CDR3 is CSVETRAGGFWAQDTQYF. The CDR3 nucleotides read TGCAGCGTTGAAACAAGGGCGGGGGGGTTCTGGGCACAAGATACGCAGTATTTT. J is TRBJ2-3 and V is TRBV29-1; TRBD2 matches at 9 bases. This CDR3 has 18 residues. In germline, CDR1 is SQVTM, CDR2 ANQGSEA. V trimming: 2 bases; J trimming: 5 bases; junction bases outside the gene matches: 17.

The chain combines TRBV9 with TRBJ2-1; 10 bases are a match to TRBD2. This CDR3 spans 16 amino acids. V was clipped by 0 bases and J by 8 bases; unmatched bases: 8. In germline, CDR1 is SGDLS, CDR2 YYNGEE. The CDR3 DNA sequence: TGTGCCAGCAGCGTAGAGGGAAGCGGGGGGGCCCATGAGCAGTTCTTC. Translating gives CASSVEGSGGAHEQFF.

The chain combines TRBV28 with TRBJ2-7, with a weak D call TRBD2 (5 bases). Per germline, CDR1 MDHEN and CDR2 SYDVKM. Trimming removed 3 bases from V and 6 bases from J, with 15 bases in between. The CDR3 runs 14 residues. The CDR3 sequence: CASSFGVPLPEQYF. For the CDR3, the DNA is TGTGCCAGCAGTTTCGGGGTCCCTCTGCCCGAGCAGTACTTC.

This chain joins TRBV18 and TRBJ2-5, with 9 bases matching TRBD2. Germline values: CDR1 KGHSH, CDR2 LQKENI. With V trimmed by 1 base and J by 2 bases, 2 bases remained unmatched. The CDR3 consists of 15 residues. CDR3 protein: CASSPRAGGQETQYF. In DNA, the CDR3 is TGTGCCAGCTCACCACGAGCGGGGGGTCAAGAGACCCAGTACTTC. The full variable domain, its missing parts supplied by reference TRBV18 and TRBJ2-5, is NAGVMQNPRHLVRRRGQEARLRCSPMKGHSHVYWYRQLPEEGLKFMVYLQKENIIDESGMPKERFSAEFPKEGPSILRIQQVVRGDSAAYFCASSPRAGGQETQYFGPGTRLLVL.

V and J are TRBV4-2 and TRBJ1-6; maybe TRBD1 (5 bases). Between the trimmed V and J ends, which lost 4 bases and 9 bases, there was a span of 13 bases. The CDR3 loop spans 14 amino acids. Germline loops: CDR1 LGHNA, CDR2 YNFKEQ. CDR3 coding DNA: TGTGCCAGCAGCCCTGAAGGGGCAAGTTCACCCCTCCACTTT. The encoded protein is CASSPEGASSPLHF.

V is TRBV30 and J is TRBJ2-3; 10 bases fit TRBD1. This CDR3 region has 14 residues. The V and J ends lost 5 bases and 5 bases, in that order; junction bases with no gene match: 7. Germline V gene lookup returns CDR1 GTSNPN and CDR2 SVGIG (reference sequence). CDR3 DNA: TGTGCCTGGGCCCAAGGACAGGGGGGAGATACGCAGTATTTT. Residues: CAWAQGQGGDTQYF.

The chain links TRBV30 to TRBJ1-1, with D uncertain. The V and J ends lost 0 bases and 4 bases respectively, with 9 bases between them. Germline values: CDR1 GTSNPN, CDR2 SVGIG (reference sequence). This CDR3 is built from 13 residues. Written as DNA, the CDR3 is TGTGCCTGGAGTGTACTCGGGATCACTGAAGCTTTCTTT. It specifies CAWSVLGITEAFF.

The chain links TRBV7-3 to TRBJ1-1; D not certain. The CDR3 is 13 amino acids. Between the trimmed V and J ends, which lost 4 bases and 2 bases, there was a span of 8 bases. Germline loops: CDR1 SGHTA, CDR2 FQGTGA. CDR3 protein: CASSSAGNTEAFF. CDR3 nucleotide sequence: TGTGCCAGCAGCTCAGCAGGAAACACTGAAGCTTTCTTT.

In DNA form, the CDR3 reads TGCGCCAGCAGCCAAGAATCCGCCCCGGGGGGAATAGAACTAGCCAAAAACATTCAGTACTTC. It encodes CASSQESAPGGIELAKNIQYF. The chain joins TRBV4-1 to TRBJ2-4, with 7 bases aligning to TRBD2. The trim removed 0 bases at V and 0 bases at J, leaving 17 bases unmatched. The germline V gene has CDR1 MGHRA and CDR2 YSYEKL. The CDR3 is 21 residues long.

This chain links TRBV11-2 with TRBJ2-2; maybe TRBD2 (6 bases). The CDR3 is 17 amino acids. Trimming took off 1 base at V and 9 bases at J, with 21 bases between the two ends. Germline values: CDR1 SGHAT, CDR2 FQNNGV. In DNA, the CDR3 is TGTGCCAGCAGCTTAGGGATAGCGGCAGGAGCTACTAGGGAGCTGTTTTTT. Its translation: CASSLGIAAGATRELFF.

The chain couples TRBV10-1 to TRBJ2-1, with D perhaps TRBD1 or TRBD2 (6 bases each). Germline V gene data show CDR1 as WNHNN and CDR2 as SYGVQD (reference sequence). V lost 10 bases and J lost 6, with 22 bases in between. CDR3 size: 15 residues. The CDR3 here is CATPLGTRRGNEQFF. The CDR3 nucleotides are TGCGCCACCCCCCTCGGGACAAGGAGGGGCAATGAGCAGTTCTTC.

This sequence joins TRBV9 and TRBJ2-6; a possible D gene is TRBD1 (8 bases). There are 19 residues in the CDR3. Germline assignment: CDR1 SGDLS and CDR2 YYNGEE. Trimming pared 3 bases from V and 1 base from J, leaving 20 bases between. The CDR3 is CASSAHRGGPESGANVLTF. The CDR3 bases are TGTGCCAGCAGCGCGCACAGGGGGGGCCCGGAATCTGGGGCCAACGTCCTGACTTTC.

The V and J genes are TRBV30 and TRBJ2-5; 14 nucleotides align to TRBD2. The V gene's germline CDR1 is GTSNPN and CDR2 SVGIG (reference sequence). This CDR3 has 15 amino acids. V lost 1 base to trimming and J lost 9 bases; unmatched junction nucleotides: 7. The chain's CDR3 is CAWSGGLAGDPAQYF. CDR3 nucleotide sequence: TGTGCCTGGAGTGGGGGACTAGCGGGGGATCCAGCCCAGTACTTC.

CDR3 in amino acids: CASSIPPSGQPQHF. DNA of the CDR3: TGTGCCAGTAGTATCCCCCCGTCCGGTCAGCCCCAGCATTTT. The rearrangement uses TRBV19 and TRBJ1-5; D ambiguous. Per germline, CDR1 LNHDA and CDR2 SQIVND (reference sequence). The ends were cut back, 3 bases at V and 6 bases at J, with 12 bases in the middle. The CDR3 has 14 amino acids.

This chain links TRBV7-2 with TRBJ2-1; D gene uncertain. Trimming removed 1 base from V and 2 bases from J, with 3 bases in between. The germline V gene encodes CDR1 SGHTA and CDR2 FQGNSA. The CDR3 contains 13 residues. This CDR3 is CASSLGPYNEQFF. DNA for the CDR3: TGTGCCAGCAGCTTAGGCCCCTACAATGAGCAGTTCTTC.

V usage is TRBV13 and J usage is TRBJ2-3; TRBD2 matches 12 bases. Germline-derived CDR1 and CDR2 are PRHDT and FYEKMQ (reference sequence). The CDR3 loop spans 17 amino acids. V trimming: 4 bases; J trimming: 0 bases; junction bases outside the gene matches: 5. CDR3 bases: TGTGCCAGCAGCTCTCGACTAGCGGGGGCTAGCACAGATACGCAGTATTTT. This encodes CASSSRLAGASTDTQYF.

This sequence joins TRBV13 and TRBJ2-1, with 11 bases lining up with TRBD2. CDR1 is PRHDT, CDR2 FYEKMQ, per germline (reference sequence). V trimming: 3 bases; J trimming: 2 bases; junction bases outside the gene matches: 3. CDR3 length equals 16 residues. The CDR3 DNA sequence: TGTGCCAGCAGCTTCATAGCGGGGGGGCCCTACAATGAGCAGTTCTTC. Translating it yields CASSFIAGGPYNEQFF.

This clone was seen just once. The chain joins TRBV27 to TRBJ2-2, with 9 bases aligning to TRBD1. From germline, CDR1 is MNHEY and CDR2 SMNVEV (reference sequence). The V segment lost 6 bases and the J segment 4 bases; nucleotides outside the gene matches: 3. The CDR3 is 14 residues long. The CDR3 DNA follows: TGTGCCAGCAGGCGGGACAGGGTCACCGGGGAGCTGTTTTTT. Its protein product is CASRRDRVTGELFF.